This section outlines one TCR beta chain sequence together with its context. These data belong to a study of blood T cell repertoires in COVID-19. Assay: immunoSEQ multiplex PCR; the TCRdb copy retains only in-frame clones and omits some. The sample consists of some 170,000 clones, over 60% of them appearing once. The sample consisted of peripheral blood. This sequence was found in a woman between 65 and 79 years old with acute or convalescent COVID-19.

The CDR3 nucleotides are TGTGCCAGCAGCGCGCCACAGGGTACAGATACGCAGTATTTT. This translates into CASSAPQGTDTQYF. The rearrangement links TRBV5-5 to TRBJ2-3, with D maybe TRBD1 (6 bases). Germline assignment: CDR1 SGHKS and CDR2 YYEKEE (reference sequence). CDR3 length: 14 amino acids. V lost 4 bases and J lost 3, with 12 bases in between.